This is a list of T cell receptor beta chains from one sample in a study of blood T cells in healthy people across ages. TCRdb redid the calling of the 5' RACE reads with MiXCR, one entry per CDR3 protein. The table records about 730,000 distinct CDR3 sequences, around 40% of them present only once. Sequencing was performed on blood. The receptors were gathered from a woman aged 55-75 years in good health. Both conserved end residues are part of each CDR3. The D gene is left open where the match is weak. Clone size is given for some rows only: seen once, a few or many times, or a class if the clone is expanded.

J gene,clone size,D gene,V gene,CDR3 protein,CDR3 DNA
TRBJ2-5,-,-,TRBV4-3,CASSQYLGPPETQYF,TGCGCCAGCAGCCAGTACCTAGGCCCCCCAGAGACCCAGTACTTC
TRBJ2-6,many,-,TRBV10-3,CAISESLSSGANVLTF,TGTGCCATCAGTGAGTCGTTGAGCTCTGGGGCCAACGTCCTGACTTTC
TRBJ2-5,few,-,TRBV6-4,CASREGGGRETQYF,TGTGCCAGCAGGGAAGGAGGGGGTCGAGAGACCCAGTACTTC
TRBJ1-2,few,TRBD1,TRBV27,CASSFAGGSNYGYTF,TGTGCCAGCAGTTTTGCAGGGGGATCTAACTATGGCTACACCTTC
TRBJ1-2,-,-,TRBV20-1,CSAPEGPLNYGYTF,TGCAGTGCCCCTGAGGGACCACTTAACTATGGCTACACCTTC
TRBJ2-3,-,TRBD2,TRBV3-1,CASSQTSGYADTQYF,TGTGCCAGCAGCCAGACTAGCGGTTATGCAGATACGCAGTATTTT
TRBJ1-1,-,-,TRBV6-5,CASKTNMNTEAFF,TGTGCCAGCAAAACAAACATGAACACTGAAGCTTTCTTT
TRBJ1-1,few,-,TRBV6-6,CASSYPDGNTEAFF,TGTGCCAGCAGTTACCCGGACGGGAACACTGAAGCTTTCTTT
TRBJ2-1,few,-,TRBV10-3,CAINRSGLDEQFF,TGTGCCATCAATCGTTCGGGCTTGGATGAGCAGTTCTTC
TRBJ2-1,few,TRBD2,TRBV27,CASKGFSGAYNEQFF,TGTGCCAGCAAGGGTTTTAGCGGGGCTTACAATGAGCAGTTCTTC
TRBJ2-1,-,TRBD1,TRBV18,CASSSTGGLIYEQFF,TGTGCCAGCTCATCTACAGGGGGCTTGATCTATGAGCAGTTCTTC
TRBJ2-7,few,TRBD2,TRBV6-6,CASSRGTSDSYEQYF,TGTGCCAGCAGTCGGGGGACTAGCGACTCCTACGAGCAGTACTTC
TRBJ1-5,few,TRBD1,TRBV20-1,CSANFRGQENQPQHF,TGCAGTGCCAATTTCAGGGGACAGGAGAATCAGCCCCAGCATTTT
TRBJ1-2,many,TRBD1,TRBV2,CASSTGTGDGYTF,TGTGCCAGCAGTACCGGGACAGGGGATGGCTACACCTTC
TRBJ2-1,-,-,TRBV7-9,CASSLAKRNEQFF,TGTGCCAGCAGCTTAGCGAAGCGCAATGAGCAGTTCTTC
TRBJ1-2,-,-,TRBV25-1,CASSEAYGRGYTF,TGTGCCAGCAGCGAGGCTTATGGGAGAGGCTACACCTTC
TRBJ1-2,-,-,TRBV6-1,CASSHPRATISYGYTF,TGTGCCAGCAGTCATCCAAGGGCTACCATATCCTATGGCTACACCTTC
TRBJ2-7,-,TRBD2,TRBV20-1,CSARQAGGPVKQYF,TGCAGTGCTAGACAAGCGGGGGGGCCCGTCAAGCAGTACTTC
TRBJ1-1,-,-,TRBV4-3,CASSQELTGTHTEAFF,TGCGCCAGCAGCCAAGAGTTGACCGGGACACACACTGAAGCTTTCTTT
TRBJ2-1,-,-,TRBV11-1,CASSPKGGVQDEQFF,TGTGCCAGCAGCCCTAAAGGGGGGGTTCAGGATGAGCAGTTCTTC
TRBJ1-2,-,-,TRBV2,CASSEEGGYTF,TGTGCCAGCAGTGAAGAGGGGGGCTACACCTTC
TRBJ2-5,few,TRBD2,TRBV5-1,CASRKDGGKPVYQETQYF,TGCGCCAGTCGTAAGGACGGGGGGAAACCAGTGTACCAAGAGACCCAGTACTTC
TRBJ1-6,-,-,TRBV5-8,CASSFVESPLHF,TGTGCCAGCAGCTTCGTTGAGAGTCCCCTCCACTTT
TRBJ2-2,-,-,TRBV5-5,CASSPRQETSGELFF,TGTGCCAGCAGCCCCCGACAGGAGACCTCCGGGGAGCTGTTTTTT
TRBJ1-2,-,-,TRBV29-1,CSVEIVQDNYGYTF,TGCAGCGTTGAAATTGTCCAGGATAACTATGGCTACACCTTC
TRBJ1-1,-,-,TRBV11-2,CASSLDGGSGVPKNTEAFF,TGTGCCAGCAGCTTAGACGGGGGCTCAGGGGTCCCGAAGAACACTGAAGCTTTCTTT
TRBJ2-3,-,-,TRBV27,CASSLAELSTDTQYF,TGTGCCAGCAGTTTAGCGGAACTCAGCACAGATACGCAGTATTTT
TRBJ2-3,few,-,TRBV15,CATSRGTGTRATDTQYF,TGTGCCACCAGCAGAGGTACCGGGACAAGAGCCACAGATACGCAGTATTTT
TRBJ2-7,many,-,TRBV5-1,CASSLDLATVYEQYF,TGCGCCAGCAGCTTGGATCTAGCGACCGTCTACGAGCAGTACTTC
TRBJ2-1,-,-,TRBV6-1,CASSPKVGGPSWYEQFF,TGTGCCAGCAGTCCAAAGGTCGGGGGGCCCTCCTGGTATGAGCAGTTCTTC
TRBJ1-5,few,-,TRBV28,CASSLRPLGQPQHF,TGTGCCAGCAGTTTACGCCCCCTGGGGCAGCCCCAGCATTTT
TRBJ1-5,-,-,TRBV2,CASSEESRYNQPQHF,TGTGCCAGCAGTGAGGAGAGCCGATACAATCAGCCCCAGCATTTT
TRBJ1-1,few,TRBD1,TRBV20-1,CSAATGRDTEAFF,TGCAGTGCTGCGACAGGGAGGGACACTGAAGCTTTCTTT
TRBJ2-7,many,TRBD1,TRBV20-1,CSAQGDRTYEQYF,TGCAGTGCCCAGGGGGACAGGACCTACGAGCAGTACTTC
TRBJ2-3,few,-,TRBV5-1,CASSLGGLGSTSTDTQYF,TGCGCCAGCAGCTTGGGAGGCCTTGGGTCTACTAGCACAGATACGCAGTATTTT
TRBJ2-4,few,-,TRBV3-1,CASSLRHKNIQYF,TGTGCCAGCAGCCTACGACATAAAAACATTCAGTACTTC
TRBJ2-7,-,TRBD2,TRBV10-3,CAISESLGVGTSSYEQYF,TGTGCCATCAGTGAGTCGTTAGGTGTTGGGACTAGCTCTTACGAGCAGTACTTC
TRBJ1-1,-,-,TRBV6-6,CASSPLESTEAFF,TGTGCCAGCAGTCCCTTAGAGTCCACTGAAGCTTTCTTT
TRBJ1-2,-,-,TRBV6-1,CASSLQVSYGYTF,TGTGCCAGCAGTCTCCAGGTGTCCTATGGCTACACCTTC
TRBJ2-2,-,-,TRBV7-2,CASSLEVVGELFF,TGTGCCAGCAGCTTAGAGGTAGTCGGGGAGCTGTTTTTT
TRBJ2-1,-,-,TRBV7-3,CASSPGKTIYEQFF,TGTGCCAGCAGCCCCGGGAAGACGATCTACGAGCAGTTCTTC
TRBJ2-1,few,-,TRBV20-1,CSARGPQRVGEQFF,TGCAGTGCTAGAGGCCCGCAAAGAGTGGGTGAGCAGTTCTTC
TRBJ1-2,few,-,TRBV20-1,CSAFPGTHGYTF,TGCAGTGCTTTTCCCGGGACTCATGGCTACACCTTC
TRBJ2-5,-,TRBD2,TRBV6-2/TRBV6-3,CASSYTAGGRETQYF,TGTGCCAGCAGTTACACGGCGGGGGGTAGGGAGACCCAGTACTTC
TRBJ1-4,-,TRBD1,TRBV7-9,CAGSYRGTNEKLFF,TGTGCCGGCAGCTACAGGGGAACTAATGAAAAACTGTTTTTT
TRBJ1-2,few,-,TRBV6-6,CASSPGHDGYTF,TGTGCCAGCAGCCCGGGACACGATGGCTACACCTTC
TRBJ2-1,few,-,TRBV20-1,CSASPEGVYNEQFF,TGCAGTGCTTCCCCCGAGGGGGTGTACAATGAGCAGTTCTTC
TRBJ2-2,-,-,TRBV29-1,CSVLNTEELFF,TGCAGCGTCTTGAACACCGAGGAGCTGTTTTTT
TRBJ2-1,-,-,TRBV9,CASSVAGRIPDEQFF,TGTGCCAGCAGCGTAGCGGGGCGAATTCCCGATGAGCAGTTCTTC
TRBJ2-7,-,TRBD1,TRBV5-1,CASSQGTGYYNEQYF,TGCGCCAGCAGCCAAGGGACAGGGTACTACAATGAGCAGTACTTC
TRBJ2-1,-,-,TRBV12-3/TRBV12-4,CASSTPDRNEQFF,TGTGCCAGCAGTACGCCGGACCGGAATGAGCAGTTCTTC
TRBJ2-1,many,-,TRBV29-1,CSVEVWESSYNEQFF,TGCAGCGTTGAAGTATGGGAGAGCTCCTACAATGAGCAGTTCTTC
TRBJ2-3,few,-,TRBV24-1,CATSDWKGAGTDTQYF,TGTGCCACCAGTGATTGGAAGGGGGCGGGGACAGATACGCAGTATTTT
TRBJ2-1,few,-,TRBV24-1,CATSDWTGNEQFF,TGTGCCACCAGTGACTGGACTGGCAATGAGCAGTTCTTC
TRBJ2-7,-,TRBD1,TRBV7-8,CASRLGQGILGRSF,TGTGCCAGCAGACTTGGACAGGGGATTCTCGGGCGGTCCTTC
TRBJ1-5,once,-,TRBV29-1,CSGDINQPQHF,TGCAGCGGCGACATCAATCAGCCCCAGCATTTT
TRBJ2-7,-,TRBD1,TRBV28,CASSAIGTGGNYEQYF,TGTGCCAGCAGCGCCATAGGGACAGGGGGAAACTACGAGCAGTACTTC
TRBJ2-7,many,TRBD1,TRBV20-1,CSSLTGASSYEQYF,TGCAGTTCTCTTACAGGGGCAAGTTCCTACGAGCAGTACTTC
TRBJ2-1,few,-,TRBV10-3,CAISDGGAMSNEQFF,TGTGCCATCAGTGATGGTGGGGCCATGAGCAATGAGCAGTTCTTC